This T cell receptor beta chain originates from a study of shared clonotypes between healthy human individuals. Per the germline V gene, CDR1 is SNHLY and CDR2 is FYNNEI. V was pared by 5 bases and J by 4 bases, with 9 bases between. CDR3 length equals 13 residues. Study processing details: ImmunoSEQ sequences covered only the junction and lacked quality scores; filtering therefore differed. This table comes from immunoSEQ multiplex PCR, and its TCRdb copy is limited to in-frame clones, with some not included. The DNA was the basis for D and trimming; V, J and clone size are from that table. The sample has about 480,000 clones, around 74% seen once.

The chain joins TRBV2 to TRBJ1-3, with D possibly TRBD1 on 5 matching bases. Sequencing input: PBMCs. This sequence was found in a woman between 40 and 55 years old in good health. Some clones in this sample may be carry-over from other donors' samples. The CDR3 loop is CASSPGPGNTIYF. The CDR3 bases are TGTGCCAGCAGTCCGGGGCCAGGAAACACCATATATTTT.